This T cell receptor (beta chain) was sequenced during a study of type 1 and type 2 diabetes patients (dated by TCRdb to the mid-2010s). Broadly, across the study: The cohort comprised ten or so type 1 diabetes patients, four type 2 diabetes patients and about 6 nondiabetic controls recruited in China. Across the study, CD4+ and CD8+ T cells were positively selected from PBMCs using CD4 or CD8 MicroBeads on MACS columns. Altogether, 15 million to 20 million paired-end reads were produced across the whole study. The study profiled TCRbeta repertoires by high-throughput sequencing to compare type 1 diabetes, type 2 diabetes and nondiabetic individuals. Type 2 diabetes patients served as a disease comparison group for the type 1 diabetes patients. V gene usage was similar between approximately 20-cycle and approximately 25-cycle amplification, suggesting similar primer efficiencies and random PCR bias. TCRbeta libraries were sequenced paired-end on Illumina HiSeq 2000 or MiSeq instruments. What the work shows at the level of the full study, not this receptor alone: Type 2 diabetes patients had few highly-expanded CD4+ clones, median one, accounting for a median approximately 3.8% of reads. Study groups were not matched for age and gender, which possibly biased interpretation. V and J gene usage patterns of type 2 diabetes and control samples were highly correlated, averaging roughly 0.97 between samples. High diversity was shown by type 2 diabetes repertoires, and the diversity was significantly greater than that of type 1 diabetes repertoires in both CD4+ and CD8+ T cells. Because only a limited number of T2D and control samples were sequenced, some T1D-only HECs might also be present in more T2D or control samples.

Every diabetic patient fulfilled standard classification criteria for type 1 or type 2 diabetes, and glucose and C-peptide were evaluated using WHO-recommended methods. Exclusion applied to any donor with other autoimmune diseases or infections within the previous four weeks. From each participant, 9.5 to 10 milliliters of peripheral blood were collected. LymphoPrep density separation was used to isolate PBMCs. TCRdb records Illumina MiSeq as the sequencer. Genomic DNA from sorted T cell subsets was used as template for TCRbeta CDR3 amplification. Multiplex PCR with 30 forward and 13 reverse primers amplified the TCRbeta CDR3 region. PCR products were purified with AMPure XP beads, after which indices and adaptors were added in a second approximately 25-cycle PCR. Before sequencing, the QIAquick Gel Extraction Kit was used to gel-purify the libraries. Per the source publication's procedure: FLASH was used to merge paired-end reads, and IgBLAST was used to align the merged reads to IMGT V, D and J germline references. After reads whose alignment identity to germline references fell below 70% were discarded, more than 9,500,000 reads remained study-wide. IMGT definitions were followed to assign CDR3 boundaries, reading frame and productivity. Highly-expanded clones were defined as clones making up 1% or more of reads, and normalized Shannon entropy was used to measure diversity. Unpaired two-tailed t-tests were used to test for differences in Shannon entropy between groups. TCRdb reworked the public reads: Q25 trimming with fastp, MiXCR clone assembly, productive beta chains retained. Each entry is one CDR3 protein sequence, shown with its most common DNA and genes. TCRdb's processing, not the authors' own work, is the source of the V and J calls. For this sample there are 250,000 or so distinct CDR3 sequences; 47% appear just once. 12% to 15% of the sample goes to the ten largest clones.

V sheds 8 bases and J sheds 8 bases, leaving 15 bases between their ends. The CDR3 runs 13 residues from the cysteine to the phenylalanine. The retained sequence is limited to the CDR3, 39 bases, with the frame set at the first base. The germline V gene (reference sequence) specifies SEHNR as CDR1 and FQNEAQ as CDR2. In this sample, this clonotype turned up once. Its binding antigen is unknown. No base quality values were provided; no much bigger clone lies one nucleotide off. On its own, one read is weak support. The sample taken for sequencing was peripheral blood mononuclear cells (PBMCs). The TCR comes from a man between 18 and 35 years old with type 2 diabetes. The rearranged segments are TRBV7-9 and TRBJ1-4; no D segment can be confidently identified. The sequenced DNA: TGTGCCAGCGGCCGATCCCTCGGGGAAAAACTGTTTTTT. Translated, this gives CASGRSLGEKLFF. Outside the CDR3, residues come from the reference TRBV7-9 and TRBJ1-4 proteins, so the full variable domain is: DTGVSQNPRHKITKRGQNVTFRCDPISEHNRLYWYRQTLGQGPEFLTYFQNEAQLEKSRLLSDRFSAERPKGSFSTLEIQRTEQGDSAMYLCASGRSLGEKLFFGSGTQLSVL.